The 5 T cell receptor beta chains reported below all come from one sample, sequenced in a study of T-cell reconstitution after alpha-beta-depleted transplantation in children. The library targeted TCRbeta and was prepared with unique molecular identifiers. TCRdb processed the PCR reads anew with MiXCR; each CDR3 protein has one entry. The table lists 200,000 to 250,000 distinct CDR3 sequences, over 20% of them singletons. The specimen comprised PBMCs, sampled before TCRalphabeta/CD19-depleted stem cell transplant. Receptors originate from a girl aged 2-10 years with Fanconi anemia, due to receive a stem cell transplant.

This clonotype was observed at least ten times. The V gene is TRBV7-7, the J gene TRBJ2-5; 8 bases line up with TRBD1. With 1 base clipped from V and 5 bases from J, the junction kept 12 bases outside the gene matches. The CDR3 has 17 residues. In germline, CDR1 is SSHAT, CDR2 FNYEAQ (reference sequence). The CDR3 is CASSLGARAGGLETQYF. The CDR3 nucleotides read TGTGCCAGCAGCTTAGGCGCACGGGCAGGGGGCCTTGAGACCCAGTACTTC.

This clonotype was seen only a few times. The V call is TRBV20-1, the J call TRBJ2-2, with no clear D. The V and J ends lost 3 bases and 7 bases respectively, with 6 bases between them. CDR1 is DFQATT, CDR2 SNEGSKA, per germline (reference sequence). This CDR3 has 11 residues. This CDR3 reads CSARRGGELFF. DNA of the CDR3: TGCAGTGCTAGGAGAGGCGGGGAGCTGTTTTTT.

V is TRBV12-3 or TRBV12-4 and J is TRBJ2-7, with D perhaps matching TRBD2 (5 bases). Trimming took 6 bases from V and 2 from J, leaving 14 bases between them. The CDR3 has 14 residues. CDR3 DNA: TGTGCCAGCAGCTTACCGGGGAATCCCTACGAGCAGTACTTC. Encoded protein: CASSLPGNPYEQYF.

The chain combines TRBV24-1 with TRBJ2-1, with D possibly being TRBD2 (7 bases). Trimming removed 5 bases at V and 6 bases at J, with 19 bases between. The CDR3 loop spans 16 amino acids. Germline V CDR1 and CDR2: KGHDR, SFDVKD. The CDR3 loop is CATSALAGARGNEQFF. In nucleotides, the CDR3 is TGTGCCACCAGTGCCCTCGCGGGGGCCAGGGGCAATGAGCAGTTCTTC.

The V and J genes are TRBV5-6 and TRBJ2-4; possibly TRBD1 or TRBD2 for D (5 bases each). The V gene's germline CDR1 is SGHDT and CDR2 YYEEEE. This CDR3 spans 17 amino acids. V was clipped by 4 bases and J by 2 bases, with 19 bases between them. The CDR3 here is CASSDPGPHGPKNIQYF. The CDR3 DNA reads TGTGCCAGCAGCGATCCGGGACCTCATGGTCCCAAAAACATTCAGTACTTC.